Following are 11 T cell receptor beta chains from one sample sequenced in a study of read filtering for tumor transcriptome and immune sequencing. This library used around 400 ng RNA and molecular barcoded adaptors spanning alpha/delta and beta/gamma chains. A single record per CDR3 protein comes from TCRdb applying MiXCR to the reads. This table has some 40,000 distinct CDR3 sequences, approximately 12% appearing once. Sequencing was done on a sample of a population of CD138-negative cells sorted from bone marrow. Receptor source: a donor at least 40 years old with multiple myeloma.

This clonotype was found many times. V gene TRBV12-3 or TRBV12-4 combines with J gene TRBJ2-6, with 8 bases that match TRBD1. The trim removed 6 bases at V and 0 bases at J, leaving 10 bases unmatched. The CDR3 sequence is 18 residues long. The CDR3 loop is CASSPRQGLGSGANVLTF. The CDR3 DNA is TGTGCCAGCAGCCCGAGACAGGGGTTAGGCTCTGGGGCCAACGTCCTGACTTTC.

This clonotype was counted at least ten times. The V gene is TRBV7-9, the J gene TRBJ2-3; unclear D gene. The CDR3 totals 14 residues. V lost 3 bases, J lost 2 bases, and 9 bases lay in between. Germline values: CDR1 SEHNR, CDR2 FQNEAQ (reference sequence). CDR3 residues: CASSFRWDTDTQYF. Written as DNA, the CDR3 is TGTGCCAGCAGCTTCCGCTGGGACACAGATACGCAGTATTTT.

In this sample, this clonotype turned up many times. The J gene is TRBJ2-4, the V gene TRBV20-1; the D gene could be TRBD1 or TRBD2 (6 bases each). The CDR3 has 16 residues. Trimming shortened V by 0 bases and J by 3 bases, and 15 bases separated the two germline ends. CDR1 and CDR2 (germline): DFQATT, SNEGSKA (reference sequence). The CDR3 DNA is TGCAGTGCTAGAGATCTGTCGAGGGGGGTCAAAAACATTCAGTACTTC. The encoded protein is CSARDLSRGVKNIQYF.

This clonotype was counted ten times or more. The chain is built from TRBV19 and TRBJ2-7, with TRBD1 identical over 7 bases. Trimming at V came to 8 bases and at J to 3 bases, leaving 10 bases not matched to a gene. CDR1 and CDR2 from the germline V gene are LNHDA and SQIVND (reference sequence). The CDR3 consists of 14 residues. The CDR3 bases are TGTGCCAGTCGTCCGACAGGGTCTGACTACGAGCAGTACTTC. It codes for CASRPTGSDYEQYF.

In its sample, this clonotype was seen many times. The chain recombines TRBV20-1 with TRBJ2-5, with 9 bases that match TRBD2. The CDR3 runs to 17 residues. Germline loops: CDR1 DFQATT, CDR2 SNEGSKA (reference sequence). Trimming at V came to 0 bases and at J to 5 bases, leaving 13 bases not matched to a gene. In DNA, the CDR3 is TGCAGTGCTAGAGATCCCTTGGTGGCGGGGGGGCAGGAGACCCAGTACTTC. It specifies CSARDPLVAGGQETQYF.

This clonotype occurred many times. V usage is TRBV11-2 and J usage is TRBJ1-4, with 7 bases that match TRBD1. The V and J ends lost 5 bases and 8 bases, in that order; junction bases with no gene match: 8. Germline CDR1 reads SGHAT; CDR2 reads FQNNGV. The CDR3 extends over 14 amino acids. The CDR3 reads CASSTPGGKEKLFF. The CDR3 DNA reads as TGTGCCAGCAGCACGCCAGGGGGGAAGGAAAAACTGTTTTTT.

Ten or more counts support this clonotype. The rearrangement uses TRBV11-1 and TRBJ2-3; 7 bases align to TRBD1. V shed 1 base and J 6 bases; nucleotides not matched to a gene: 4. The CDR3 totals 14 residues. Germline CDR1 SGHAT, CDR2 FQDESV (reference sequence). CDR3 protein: CASSLGQGADTQYF. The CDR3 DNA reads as TGTGCCAGCAGCTTAGGACAGGGTGCGGATACGCAGTATTTT.

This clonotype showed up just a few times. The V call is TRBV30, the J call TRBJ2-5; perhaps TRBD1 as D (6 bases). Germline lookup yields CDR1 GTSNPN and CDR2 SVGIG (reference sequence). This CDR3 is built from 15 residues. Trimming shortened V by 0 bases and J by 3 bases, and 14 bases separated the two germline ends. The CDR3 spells CAWSVRGQREETQYF. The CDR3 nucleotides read TGTGCCTGGAGTGTACGAGGACAGCGTGAAGAGACCCAGTACTTC.

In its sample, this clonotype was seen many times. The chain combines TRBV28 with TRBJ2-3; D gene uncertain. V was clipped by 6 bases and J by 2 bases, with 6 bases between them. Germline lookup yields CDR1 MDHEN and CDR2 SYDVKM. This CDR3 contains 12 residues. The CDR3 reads CASSPNTDTQYF. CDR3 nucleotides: TGTGCCAGCAGCCCAAACACAGATACGCAGTATTTT.

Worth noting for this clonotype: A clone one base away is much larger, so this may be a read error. The CDR3 coding sequence is TGCAGTGCTAGACCTGCGGGGAAATGGCAGTTCTCTGGGGCCAACGTCCTGACTTTC. Encoded protein: CSARPAGKWQFSGANVLTF. The rearrangement joins TRBV20-1 to TRBJ2-6; TRBD2 might be the D (6 bases). The CDR3 is made up of 19 amino acids. V lost 2 bases, J lost 0 bases, and 20 bases lay in between. CDR1 and CDR2 from the germline V gene are DFQATT and SNEGSKA (reference sequence).

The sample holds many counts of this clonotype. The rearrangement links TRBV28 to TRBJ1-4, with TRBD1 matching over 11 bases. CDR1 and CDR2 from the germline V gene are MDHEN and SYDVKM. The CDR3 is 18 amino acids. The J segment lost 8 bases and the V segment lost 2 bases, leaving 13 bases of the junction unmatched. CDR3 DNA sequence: TGTGCCAGCAGTTTAACCGGGACAGGGGGATTTATAGGGGAAAAACTGTTTTTT. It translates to CASSLTGTGGFIGEKLFF.